A single sample is the source of the 24 T cell receptor beta chains below, sequenced in a study of Ad26.COV2.S vaccination and SARS-CoV-2 variants. Treatment noted: over 15 received Ad26.COV2.S at low or high dose, single or two shots; several received placebo; per-sample allocation not given. Samples analyzed were those drawn on day 63 after the first vaccine or placebo injection. The assay was immunoSEQ multiplex PCR, and TCRdb's table has in-frame clones only and misses some. The sample comprises roughly 380,000 clones, around 87% of which are singletons, and 3.4% rests with the top ten. The sample consisted of peripheral blood, taken in a trial of Ad26.COV2.S vaccine versus placebo. The receptors were gathered from a person between 18 and 65 years old who received the Ad26.COV2.S COVID-19 vaccine or a placebo.

The genes are TRBV18 and TRBJ2-7; 10 positions match TRBD1. This CDR3 region has 15 residues. The V gene end was trimmed by 2 bases and the J gene end by 2 bases; junction bases not matched to a gene: 3. CDR1 KGHSH and CDR2 LQKENI come from the germline V gene. Here the CDR3 reads CASSPWDRGAYEQYF. The CDR3 nucleotides are TGTGCCAGCTCACCATGGGACAGGGGAGCCTACGAGCAGTACTTC.

The chain links TRBV19 to TRBJ1-2; TRBD1 aligns across 7 bases. V shed 4 bases, J shed 3 bases, and the junction held 14 bases outside the gene matches. This CDR3 region has 17 residues. Germline CDR1 and CDR2: LNHDA and SQIVND (reference sequence). The CDR3 DNA sequence: TGTGCCAGTAGTAGGACAGGCTTCTCTCTGCTCGACTATGGCTACACCTTC. Its translation: CASSRTGFSLLDYGYTF.

V and J are TRBV9 and TRBJ1-3; D is perhaps TRBD1 (5 bases). Per germline, CDR1 SGDLS and CDR2 YYNGEE. This CDR3 spans 15 amino acids. V was shortened by 0 bases and J by 0 bases, with 7 bases between the two germline ends. Here the CDR3 reads CASSVAQGSGNTIYF. In DNA, the CDR3 is TGTGCCAGCAGCGTAGCGCAGGGCTCTGGAAACACCATATATTTT.

The chain links TRBV7-2 to TRBJ2-2, with 10 bases matching TRBD2. The germline gives CDR1 SGHTA, CDR2 FQGNSA. The CDR3 is 20 residues long. V lost 0 bases and J lost 5; bases outside the gene matches: 15. The CDR3 DNA is TGTGCCAGCAGCTTAGCGCCCGCTCTTAGCGGGGGGTCGTTAACCGGGGAGCTGTTTTTT. It encodes CASSLAPALSGGSLTGELFF.

The rearrangement uses TRBV5-1 and TRBJ1-6, with no clear D. The V gene lost 4 bases and the J gene lost 3 bases, with 5 bases spanning the gap. There are 13 residues in the CDR3. Germline V CDR1 and CDR2: SGHRS, YFSETQ. The CDR3 DNA sequence: TGCGCCAGCAGCCCGGACTATAATTCACCCCTCCACTTT. Amino acid sequence: CASSPDYNSPLHF.

This clone appeared a single time. This same CDR3 is encoded by further DNA sequences in the sample. This sequence joins TRBV19 and TRBJ2-7; 10 bases match TRBD1. V gave up 4 bases and J gave up 5 bases; unmatched junction bases: 2. CDR1 is LNHDA and CDR2 is SQIVND in the germline V gene (reference sequence). This CDR3 spans 13 amino acids. CDR3 coding DNA: TGTGCCAGTAGTAGGACAGGGGGTAACGAGCAGTACTTC. Translation: CASSRTGGNEQYF.

The rearrangement joins TRBV5-6 to TRBJ2-7; TRBD1 aligns across 7 bases. This CDR3 contains 15 residues. With V trimmed by 4 bases and J by 4 bases, 11 bases remained unmatched. Looked up from germline, CDR1 is SGHDT and CDR2 is YYEEEE. The CDR3 region has the DNA TGTGCCAGCAGCAAAACAGGGGTATTTCCGTACGAGCAGTACTTC. Translating gives CASSKTGVFPYEQYF.

This rearrangement joins TRBV27 to TRBJ1-2; D gene uncertain. Trimming removed 5 bases from V and 2 bases from J, with 12 bases in between. Germline loops: CDR1 MNHEY, CDR2 SMNVEV (reference sequence). CDR3 length: 14 amino acids. The CDR3 loop reads CASSMTRDNYGYTF. CDR3 DNA: TGTGCCAGCAGTATGACACGAGACAACTATGGCTACACCTTC.

This clone has a single count. This chain uses TRBV7-3 with TRBJ2-2; 12 nucleotides match TRBD2. V lost 5 bases to trimming and J lost 7 bases; unmatched junction nucleotides: 2. From germline, CDR1 is SGHTA and CDR2 FQGTGA. This CDR3 is built from 14 residues. CDR3 nucleotides: TGTGCCAGCAGCCCGGGACTAGCGGGCGGGGAGCTGTTTTTT. This sequence encodes CASSPGLAGGELFF.

The chain has TRBV15 and TRBJ1-1; D unclear. V was clipped by 3 bases and J by 4 bases, with 12 bases between them. This CDR3 contains 14 residues. Germline V gene lookup returns CDR1 LNHNV and CDR2 YYDKDF (reference sequence). CDR3 sequence reads: CATSRAATGTEAFF. The CDR3 nucleotides are TGTGCCACCAGCAGGGCCGCTACGGGCACTGAAGCTTTCTTT.

In DNA, the CDR3 is TGTGCCAGCAGTGAAGATAGCTCTGGGGCCAACGTCCTGACTTTC. Translation gives CASSEDSSGANVLTF. V and J are TRBV6-1 and TRBJ2-6; no reliable D call. V was clipped by 1 base and J by 0 bases, with 4 bases between them. Germline V lookup: CDR1 MNHNS, CDR2 SASEGT. This CDR3 comprises 15 residues.

V gene TRBV4-1 combines with J gene TRBJ1-5, with a possible D match to TRBD1 (5 bases). With 2 bases removed from V and 6 bases from J, the gap between germline ends came to 14 bases. This CDR3 spans 15 amino acids. Germline CDR1 reads MGHRA; CDR2 reads YSYEKL. CDR3 region: CASSQQGEVGQPQHF. The CDR3 bases are TGCGCCAGCAGCCAACAAGGGGAGGTCGGTCAGCCCCAGCATTTT.

The chain joins TRBV30 to TRBJ1-4; D is possibly TRBD1 (5 bases). V was pared by 4 bases and J by 7 bases, with 16 bases between. CDR3 size: 14 residues. Germline V gene sequence: CDR1 GTSNPN, CDR2 SVGIG (reference sequence). CDR3 sequence (DNA): TGTGCCTGGACAATCCGGGGCCGTGGTGAAAAACTGTTTTTT. It is translated as CAWTIRGRGEKLFF.

The chain carries TRBV12-3 or TRBV12-4 and TRBJ2-1; D uncertain. The CDR3 totals 12 residues. The ends were cut back, 5 bases at V and 7 bases at J, with 9 bases in the middle. The CDR3 nucleotides are TGTGCCAGCAGTCCCCTTAGGAATGAGCAGTTCTTC. Its translation: CASSPLRNEQFF.

The CDR3 is CASSTQGAYNEQFF. The CDR3 region has the DNA TGTGCCAGCAGCACACAGGGGGCCTACAATGAGCAGTTCTTC. The rearrangement uses TRBV6-5 and TRBJ2-1; 8 nucleotides align to TRBD1. Per germline, CDR1 MNHEY and CDR2 SVGAGI. The V gene end was trimmed by 6 bases and the J gene end by 2 bases; junction bases not matched to a gene: 3. The CDR3 length is 14 residues.

Of note for this clone: The sample contains more than one DNA sequence encoding this CDR3. The chain recombines TRBV3-1 (or the pseudogene TRBV3-2) with TRBJ1-1; D is unclear. From germline, CDR1 is LGHDT and CDR2 YNNKEL (reference sequence). V was pared by 1 base and J by 1 base, with 4 bases between. The length of the CDR3 is 13 residues. The CDR3: CASSQGWNTEAFF. The CDR3 DNA is TGTGCCAGCAGCCAAGGATGGAACACTGAAGCTTTCTTT.

The sample holds a few counts of this clone. This chain joins TRBV12-5 and TRBJ1-1; D ambiguous. The germline CDR1 and CDR2 sequences are LGHNT and FRNRAP. CDR3 length equals 12 residues. Trimming took 1 base from V and 5 from J, leaving 5 bases between them. CDR3 residues: CASGLEMTEAFF. As DNA, the CDR3 is TGTGCTAGTGGTTTGGAAATGACTGAAGCTTTCTTT.

This clone has more than one count but fewer than ten. V usage is TRBV9 and J usage is TRBJ2-7, with D hard to call. V was shortened by 4 bases and J by 2 bases, with 10 bases between the two germline ends. The CDR3 length is 13 residues. CDR1 is SGDLS, CDR2 YYNGEE, per germline. DNA of the CDR3: TGTGCCAGCAGCCCTGAGGCAACCTACGAGCAGTACTTC. It yields the protein CASSPEATYEQYF.

DNA of the CDR3: TGTGCCAGCAGCCAAGGGGTGGACAGCTCCTACGAGCAGTACTTC. This translates into CASSQGVDSSYEQYF. The chain couples TRBV14 to TRBJ2-7; a possible D gene is TRBD1 (6 bases). V lost 1 base and J 0 bases, leaving 10 bases between the germline ends. CDR3 length equals 15 residues. Germline lookup yields CDR1 SGHDN and CDR2 FVKESK.

V and J are TRBV15 and TRBJ1-2; 10 bases fit TRBD1. Per the germline V gene, CDR1 is LNHNV and CDR2 is YYDKDF (reference sequence). This CDR3 region has 16 residues. The trim removed 5 bases at V and 2 bases at J, leaving 8 bases unmatched. This chain's CDR3 is CATSAPGQGYNYGYTF. CDR3 in DNA: TGTGCCACCAGCGCCCCGGGACAGGGGTACAACTATGGCTACACCTTC.

The chain carries TRBV5-6 and TRBJ2-7, with D possibly being TRBD1 (5 bases). The V end lost 2 bases, the J end lost 2 bases, and 11 bases lay between the germline ends. Germline-derived CDR1 and CDR2 are SGHDT and YYEEEE. This CDR3 comprises 14 residues. CDR3 coding DNA: TGTGCCAGCAGCTTATCGGACAACACCTACGAGCAGTACTTC. It yields the protein CASSLSDNTYEQYF.

V and J are TRBV30 and TRBJ2-3; 10 positions match TRBD1. Germline values: CDR1 GTSNPN, CDR2 SVGIG (reference sequence). The CDR3 is 13 amino acids. J gave up 3 bases and V 8 bases, and 5 bases lay outside the gene matches. As DNA, the CDR3 is TGTGCCAGCGACAGGGGGCCGACAGATACGCAGTATTTT. Its translation is CASDRGPTDTQYF.

This clone was counted a single time. This chain joins TRBV7-9 and TRBJ2-3, with a weak D call TRBD1 (5 bases). Trimming took off 2 bases at V and 6 bases at J, with 12 bases between the two ends. This CDR3 region has 14 residues. Germline V gene sequence: CDR1 SEHNR, CDR2 FQNEAQ (reference sequence). The CDR3 spells CASSLMTDQDTQYF. For the CDR3, the DNA is TGTGCCAGCAGCTTAATGACAGACCAGGATACGCAGTATTTT.

The J gene is TRBJ2-1, the V gene TRBV29-1, with D possibly matching TRBD1 (6 bases). Per germline, CDR1 SQVTM and CDR2 ANQGSEA. Trimming cost V 3 bases and J 4 bases, with 19 bases left between them. The CDR3 totals 16 residues. The CDR3 spells CSVDRSGTPTYNEQFF. DNA for the CDR3: TGCAGCGTTGATCGGTCTGGGACACCTACTTACAATGAGCAGTTCTTC.